These T cell receptor beta chains were read from a single sample in a study of radiation and T cells in renal cell carcinoma. TCRdb keeps only in-frame clones here, not all; method: immunoSEQ multiplex PCR. Among tens of thousands of clones, just over 85% were seen once, and the ten largest hold approximately 22%. The sequenced sample was blood, obtained from a patient whose treatment included radiotherapy and nephrectomy. The receptor set was obtained from a woman aged 50 to 60 with renal cell carcinoma. Both conserved end residues are part of each CDR3. A D gene is named only where the DNA matches it firmly. The size of a clone is reported for some rows only, either as once, few or many, or as a class for expanded clones.

>NA|TRBV29-1|TRBJ2-4|TRBD2
TGCAGCGTTGGGGAGGGTGAAGCCAAAAACATTCAGTACTTC
CSVGEGEAKNIQYF
>NA|TRBV9|TRBJ1-4|NA
TGTGCCAGCAGCCCTACCTCGAGAGGTGAAAAACTGTTTTTT
CASSPTSRGEKLFF
>NA|TRBV9|TRBJ2-1|NA
TGTGCCAGCAGCCCCATGGGTTATGAGCAGTTCTTC
CASSPMGYEQFF
>NA|TRBV5-1|TRBJ2-7|TRBD1
TGCGCCAGCAGCTTAGGGACAGGGGGAGCCTACGAGCAGTACTTC
CASSLGTGGAYEQYF
>NA|TRBV4-3|TRBJ2-1|NA
TGCGCCAGCAGCCAAGACACGGGACAAGACAATGAGCAGTTCTTC
CASSQDTGQDNEQFF
>NA|TRBV7-8|TRBJ1-1|NA
TGTGCCAGCAGCTTAGGGGGACGGTTGAACACTGAAGCTTTCTTT
CASSLGGRLNTEAFF
>NA|TRBV9|TRBJ2-7|NA
TGTGCCAGCAGCGCCAAAGAGGGTTTTGTACACGAGCAGTACTTC
CASSAKEGFVHEQYF
>once|TRBV4-3|TRBJ2-1|TRBD1
TGCGCCAGCAGCCAAGAACCTAATCTTAGGACAGGCAATGAGCAGTTCTTC
CASSQEPNLRTGNEQFF
>NA|TRBV6-5|TRBJ2-7|NA
TGTGCCAGCAGGCTGGCCTACGAGCAGTACTTC
CASRLAYEQYF
>NA|TRBV6-5|TRBJ1-4|TRBD1
TGTGCCTCCAAACGAGGGGGCCCTAATGAAAAACTGTTTTTT
CASKRGGPNEKLFF
>NA|TRBV30|TRBJ2-7|NA
TGTGCCTGGAGTGTAGGGGACGGGCAGTACTTC
CAWSVGDGQYF
>NA|TRBV6-5|TRBJ1-2|NA
TGTGCCAGCAGTTACAGGGACACGGCGTATGGCTACACCTTC
CASSYRDTAYGYTF
>NA|TRBV7-5|TRBJ2-7|NA
TGTGCCAGAAGCGCACGACGTAGGGAGGGCCCTACCTACGAGCAGTACTTC
CARSARRREGPTYEQYF
>NA|TRBV19|TRBJ2-7|TRBD1
TGTGCCAGTAGTGAAAGGGTTGGACAGGGAGGTTATGTGCAGTACTTC
CASSERVGQGGYVQYF
>NA|TRBV6-5|TRBJ1-5|NA
TGTGCCAGCAGTTACTCGGGGGTTCAGCCCCAGCATTTT
CASSYSGVQPQHF
>NA|TRBV6-5|TRBJ2-1|TRBD2
TGTGCCAGCAGTAGGACTAGCGGGGGTTTTAATGAGCAGTTCTTC
CASSRTSGGFNEQFF
>NA|TRBV10-3|TRBJ1-1|TRBD1
TGTGCCATCAGTGATTCCGGGACAGGGGGCCTCCACTCCATGAACACTGAAGCTTTCTTT
CAISDSGTGGLHSMNTEAFF
>NA|TRBV5-1|TRBJ2-2|TRBD2
TGCGCCAGCAGCTTCGAGGGACTAGCGGGGTCCGGGGAGCTGTTTTTT
CASSFEGLAGSGELFF
>NA|TRBV5-1|TRBJ1-4|TRBD1
TGCGCCAGCAGCCGGGACAGCGCAACTAATGAAAAACTGTTTTTT
CASSRDSATNEKLFF
>once|TRBV19|TRBJ2-2|NA
TGTGCCAGTAGGGGTAGCGGCTCGGATGCCGGGGAGCTGTTTTTT
CASRGSGSDAGELFF
>NA|TRBV6-1|TRBJ2-7|NA
TGTGCCAGCGGATCCTACGAGCAGTACTTC
CASGSYEQYF
>NA|TRBV10-3|TRBJ1-2|NA
TGTGCCATCACCGGCCTGGCGGGCTATGGCTACACCTTC
CAITGLAGYGYTF
>NA|TRBV27|TRBJ2-3|NA
TGTGCCAGCAGTTTCGGGACCGTAGATACGCAGTATTTT
CASSFGTVDTQYF
>NA|TRBV7-2|TRBJ2-2|TRBD2
TGTGCCAGCAGCTTACGACTAGCGGGATTCGGGGAGCTGTTTTTT
CASSLRLAGFGELFF
>NA|TRBV28|TRBJ2-7|NA
TGTGCCAGCAGTTTATTCTCGGGGGGCGACTTACTAGAGCAGTACTTC
CASSLFSGGDLLEQYF
>NA|TRBV7-2|TRBJ1-1|NA
TGTGCCAGCAGCTCCGTGACGACATCGGGCACTGAAGCTTTCTTT
CASSSVTTSGTEAFF
>NA|TRBV5-8|TRBJ2-1|NA
TGTGCCAGCAGCTTGGGCGGGATACTCTACAATGAGCAGTTCTTC
CASSLGGILYNEQFF
>NA|TRBV25-1|TRBJ2-1|NA
TGTGCCACCTCCGTGGGCACCTACAATGAGCAGTTCTTC
CATSVGTYNEQFF
>NA|TRBV19|TRBJ1-3|NA
TGTGCCAGTACTTTGGATCGATTAGGAAACACCATATATTTT
CASTLDRLGNTIYF
>NA|TRBV11-2|TRBJ1-5|NA
TGTGCCAGCAGCTTTGGTAGCAATCAGCCCCAGCATTTT
CASSFGSNQPQHF
>NA|TRBV7-2|TRBJ2-7|NA
TGTGCCAGCAGCTTAGACAGGGACTCCTACGAGCAGTACTTC
CASSLDRDSYEQYF
>once|TRBV27|TRBJ1-2|TRBD1
TGTGCCAGCAGTTTCTCAGGGGGCTATGGCTACACCTTC
CASSFSGGYGYTF
>NA|TRBV5-1|TRBJ2-3|TRBD2
TGCGCCAGCAGCATAGGAGAGACGACTAGCGGGGGGGCAAATACGCAGTATTTT
CASSIGETTSGGANTQYF
>once|TRBV5-1|TRBJ1-5|TRBD1
TGCGCCAGCAGCTTGAGGACAGGGGGCGATCAGCCCCAGCATTTT
CASSLRTGGDQPQHF
>once|TRBV7-2|TRBJ2-7|NA
TGTGCCAGCAGCTTATTGACTAGTTTTTACGAGCAGTACTTC
CASSLLTSFYEQYF
>NA|TRBV27|TRBJ2-2|TRBD1
TGTGCCAGCAGCGCGGGACAGGCCACCGGGGAGCTGTTTTTT
CASSAGQATGELFF